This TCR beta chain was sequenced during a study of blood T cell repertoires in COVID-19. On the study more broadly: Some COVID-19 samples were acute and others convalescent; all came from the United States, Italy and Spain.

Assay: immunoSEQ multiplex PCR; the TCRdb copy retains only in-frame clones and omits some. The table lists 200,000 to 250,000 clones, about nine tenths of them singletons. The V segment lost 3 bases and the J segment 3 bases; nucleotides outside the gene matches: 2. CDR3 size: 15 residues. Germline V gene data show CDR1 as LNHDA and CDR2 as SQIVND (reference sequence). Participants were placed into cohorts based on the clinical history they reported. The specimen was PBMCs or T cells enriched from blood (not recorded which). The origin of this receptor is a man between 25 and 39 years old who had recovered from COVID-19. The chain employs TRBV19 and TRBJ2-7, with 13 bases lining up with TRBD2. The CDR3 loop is CASSMGLAGLYEQYF. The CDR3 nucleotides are TGTGCCAGTAGTATGGGACTAGCGGGACTCTACGAGCAGTACTTC.